This T cell receptor (beta chain) was observed in a study of OX40 agonist ivuxolimab in advanced cancers. Study-wide context: All patients had ivuxolimab intravenously every 2 weeks at 0.01 to 10 mg/kg. Study observations and caveats: Partial responders at 0.1-3.0 mg/kg showed near-lowest clonal expansion. CD4+ and CD8+ blood T cells expanded clonally by week 6 at 0.1 to 3.0 mg/kg. Some patients without response likewise showed low normalized clonal expansion.

As concerns this clone: Its matching antigen is unknown.

V lost 8 bases and J lost 2, with 18 bases in between. The CDR3 is 15 amino acids. In germline, CDR1 is MDHEN, CDR2 SYDVKM. Libraries were prepared by immunoSEQ multiplex PCR; TCRdb keeps only in-frame clonotypes and omits some of them. The profile shows approximately 59,000 clones, around nine tenths of them singletons. The sequence derives from an adult with an advanced solid tumor such as melanoma, head and neck, liver or kidney cancer. This sequence joins TRBV28 and TRBJ2-5; D may be TRBD2 (6 bases). The material was CD4+ or CD8+ T cells sorted from blood, obtained in a trial of the OX40 agonist ivuxolimab. The DNA of the CDR3 is TGTGCCAGCGGCCAACTGCGGGGTTCACAAGAGACCCAGTACTTC. Translated: CASGQLRGSQETQYF.